This T cell receptor (beta chain) was sequenced during a study of T cells after yellow fever vaccination (dated by TCRdb to about 2019). About the investigation overall: Libraries from fractions with low cell numbers were prepared with the SMART-Seq v4 Ultra Low Input RNA kit. To follow T-cell clones before and after both primary and booster YFV17D yellow fever vaccination, bulk TCR alpha and beta repertoires underwent longitudinal sequencing. Two healthy male donors, one aged 18 to 30 and one aged 30 to 39 years, were included in the cohort. Blood was drawn at multiple timepoints before and after primary and secondary immunization, with bulk PBMC replicates and cell subsets isolated. Results the study describes overall, beyond this receptor: Because only a couple of donors were included in the study, the extent to which the findings can be generalized is limited. Because abundant contaminating clonotypes from the bulk population could be contained in FACS-sorted repertoires, computational filtering was required. Most clones expanded after primary vaccination (around 96% of CD4 and around nine tenths of CD8) were re-detected after the booster, suggesting that broad memory maintenance occurred. A small share of clonotypes was detected in both CD4 and CD8 compartments, with the overlap likely arising from convergent recombination. Compared with the primary T-cell response, the secondary T-cell response was faster but weaker, reaching its peak on day 5 rather than on day 15.

TCR cDNA was made using 5'RACE template switching, a step that added a universal primer site and unique molecular identifiers. cDNA synthesis was primed from both the TCR alpha and TCR beta constant segments. Library amplification used two PCR steps, and the second PCR step added sample barcodes and sequencing adapters. Libraries were sequenced on Illumina HiSeq 2500 (2x100 bp) or NovaSeq (2x150 bp). The authors processed their data as follows. Reads were demultiplexed and collapsed into UMI consensus sequences with MIGEC, and V(D)J alignment was performed with MiXCR. Using edgeR on replicate PBMC samples, clonotypes were called vaccine-responding if FDR was below 0.01 and the log2 fold change was above 5 up to day 15. CD4 or CD8 identity was assigned to each bulk clonotype according to whether the clonotype was present at higher abundance in the sequenced CD4 repertoire or the sequenced CD8 repertoire. TCRdb reprocessing: public reads trimmed at Q25 with fastp, clones called with MiXCR, in-frame beta chains kept. Entries that share a CDR3 protein sequence are merged under the most common genes and DNA. The V and J calls and clone size are TCRdb's, not the authors'. Recorded for this sample are 450,000 to 550,000 distinct CDR3 sequences; 20% to 25% of them occurred a single time. The ten largest clones represent 16% of the sample.

Of note for this clonotype: It has no known antigen specificity. The sample holds no much larger clone one base away, and base qualities are not on file.

Taken from cysteine to phenylalanine, the CDR3 has 13 residues. The retained sequence is limited to the CDR3, 39 bases, with the frame set at the first base. For CDR1 and CDR2, the germline V gene lists SGHTA and FQGNSA. Trimming takes 1 base from V and 7 bases from J, and the germline ends sit 9 bases apart. The treatment or condition label for this specimen denotes: live attenuated yellow fever vaccine strain. At every blood-draw timepoint, two biological replicates of bulk PBMCs were collected. PBMCs were isolated from peripheral blood using a standard Ficoll-Paque protocol. TriZol was used to extract RNA from bulk PBMCs, CD4 and CD8 fractions, and dextramer-positive and dextramer-negative fractions.

Sequenced material: PBMCs, taken roughly 20 days after the first yellow fever vaccination. This sequence originates from a man aged 18 to 29 who received the YFV17D yellow fever vaccine. The chain was built from TRBV7-2 and TRBJ2-3; no D gene can be assigned with confidence. For the CDR3, the sequence is CASSLEAENTQYF. Here is the DNA: TGTGCCAGCAGCTTAGAAGCCGAAAATACGCAGTATTTT.